This T cell receptor (beta chain) derives from a study of blood T cell repertoires in COVID-19. For the study at large: Acute-phase and convalescent COVID-19 samples originated in the United States, Italy and Spain. PBMCs, B-cell-depleted T cells, or T cells were the source of the cDNA or gDNA that made up the material.

In the study's own analysis: Estimates of nucleated cell counts were drawn from the amplification of reference gene primers. Only in-frame clones appear in the TCRdb table, and some are missing; sequencing was by immunoSEQ multiplex PCR. That table furnishes V, J and clone size, whereas the DNA furnished D and trimming. The table has 170,000 or so clones, 80% to 85% seen once. The V and J ends lost 5 bases and 6 bases respectively, with 14 bases between them. Germline lookup yields CDR1 MDHEN and CDR2 SYDVKM. The CDR3 is 14 amino acids. Input material: peripheral blood. The clonotype comes from an older woman with acute or convalescent COVID-19. The chain is built from TRBV28 and TRBJ1-5, with TRBD1 as a possible D gene (5 bases). The CDR3 protein is CASSPSPGVQPQHF. The CDR3 DNA reads as TGTGCCAGCAGTCCCAGCCCGGGGGTTCAGCCCCAGCATTTT.